A selection of T cell receptor beta chains follows, all from one sample in a study of blood T cell repertoires in COVID-19. Sequenced by immunoSEQ multiplex PCR; TCRdb stores in-frame clones only, minus some. The sample holds more than 75,000 clones; approximately 86% are singletons and the top ten take roughly 1.2%. Sequencing was carried out using peripheral blood. Receptor source: a man aged 80 or over with active or convalescent COVID-19. The CDR3 runs from the conserved cysteine through the conserved F or W. Fields, in order: V gene, clone size, J gene, D gene, CDR3 protein, CDR3 DNA. D genes are given only for firm matches. The listing skips clone size in some rows; elsewhere it reads once, few, many or a size class.

TRBV7-6	.	TRBJ1-3	TRBD1	CASSLNTGGTGNTIYF	TGTGCCAGCAGCCTAAATACAGGGGGCACTGGAAACACCATATATTTT
TRBV7-9	once	TRBJ1-5	.	CASSLDGQGNQPQHF	TGTGCCAGCAGCTTAGATGGTCAGGGGAATCAGCCCCAGCATTTT
TRBV9	.	TRBJ2-7	.	CASSVGQGNYEQYF	TGTGCCAGCAGCGTAGGGCAGGGCAATTACGAGCAGTACTTC
TRBV7-8	once	TRBJ2-5	TRBD2	CASSLVGGRSETQYF	TGTGCCAGCAGCTTAGTAGGCGGGAGGTCGGAGACCCAGTACTTC
TRBV27	.	TRBJ1-2	.	CASREGSYNYGYTF	TGTGCCAGCAGGGAGGGGTCATATAACTATGGCTACACCTTC
TRBV6-2/TRBV6-3	.	TRBJ1-2	.	CASSYSRGDYGYTF	TGTGCCAGCAGTTACAGTCGCGGTGACTATGGCTACACCTTC
TRBV5-8	.	TRBJ2-5	TRBD2	CASSWGTSGYQETQYF	TGTGCCAGCAGCTGGGGGACTAGCGGTTATCAAGAGACCCAGTACTTC
TRBV4-1	.	TRBJ2-7	TRBD2	CASSPSGRGYEQYF	TGCGCCAGCAGCCCTAGCGGGAGAGGGTACGAGCAGTACTTC
TRBV19	.	TRBJ1-4	.	CASSINQGINEKLFF	TGTGCCAGTAGTATCAACCAGGGAATCAATGAAAAACTGTTTTTT
TRBV5-1	.	TRBJ2-7	TRBD2	CASSVGTSGRAQYF	TGCGCCAGCAGCGTAGGGACTAGCGGGAGGGCACAGTACTTC
TRBV30	once	TRBJ2-5	TRBD2	CASAGTSGEAQYF	TGTGCCTCGGCGGGAACTAGCGGGGAGGCCCAGTACTTC
TRBV9	.	TRBJ2-2	TRBD2	CASSELAGHTGELFF	TGTGCCAGCAGCGAACTAGCGGGACACACCGGGGAGCTGTTTTTT
TRBV12-3/TRBV12-4	.	TRBJ2-7	TRBD1	CASRGQGWEQYF	TGTGCCAGCAGGGGACAGGGGTGGGAGCAGTACTTC
TRBV6-6	few	TRBJ2-7	TRBD2	CASRQGLAGGYEQYF	TGTGCCAGCAGACAAGGACTAGCGGGAGGGTACGAGCAGTACTTC
TRBV6-2/TRBV6-3	.	TRBJ1-5	.	CASSYSQNSNQPQHF	TGTGCCAGCAGTTACTCCCAGAATAGCAATCAGCCCCAGCATTTT